The next 28 T cell receptor beta chains were all read from a single sample in a study of a mutant IDH1 vaccine in newly diagnosed glioma. Their target antigens are unknown. Time point: week 5, during vaccination. Vaccine doses each comprised 300 ug of mutant IDH1 20-mer peptide, with topical imiquimod. Sequencing used immunoSEQ multiplex PCR; TCRdb keeps in-frame clones, though not all of them. The sample contains tens of thousands of clones, roughly nine tenths of which appear only once. The source was PBMCs, collected from a glioma patient whose treatment included an IDH1 peptide vaccine. All receptors derive from a woman in her forties or fifties with glioma.

The chain couples TRBV6-1 to TRBJ2-7; D is unresolved. This CDR3 is 12 amino acids long. The V end was cut by 5 bases, the J end by 7 bases, with 12 bases between. Germline-derived CDR1 and CDR2 are MNHNS and SASEGT. CDR3 bases: TGTGCCAGCAGTCCCTCCCTGACGGAGCAGTACTTC. Translation: CASSPSLTEQYF.

In this sample, this clone turned up a few times. The chain joins TRBV29-1 to TRBJ1-2; D gene uncertain. V lost 4 bases to trimming and J lost 2 bases, with 8 bases between them. The CDR3 is 12 residues long. Germline V gene data show CDR1 as SQVTM and CDR2 as ANQGSEA. The chain's CDR3 is CSVAWQNYGYTF. The CDR3 coding sequence is TGCAGCGTTGCTTGGCAGAACTATGGCTACACCTTC. Supplemented by reference TRBV29-1 and TRBJ1-2, the full variable domain reads SAVISQKPSRDICQRGTSLTIQCQVDSQVTMMFWYRQQPGQSLTLIATANQGSEATYESGFVIDKFPISRPNLTFSTLTVSNMSPEDSSIYLCSVAWQNYGYTFGSGTRLTVV.

The chain carries TRBV28 and TRBJ1-1; D remains unclear. The CDR3 length is 15 residues. Germline loops: CDR1 MDHEN, CDR2 SYDVKM. Trimming stripped 3 bases from V and 4 bases from J, with 15 bases between. CDR3: CASSFFSLRRTEAFF. The CDR3 coding sequence is TGTGCCAGCAGTTTCTTCAGCCTAAGGCGCACTGAAGCTTTCTTT.

The chain links TRBV5-4 to TRBJ2-6, with 9 bases matching TRBD1. This CDR3 is 17 amino acids long. The V and J ends lost 4 bases and 2 bases, in that order; junction bases with no gene match: 7. CDR1 and CDR2 from the germline V gene are SGHNT and YYREEE (reference sequence). The CDR3 reads CASSVGDRAAGANVLTF. The CDR3 DNA reads TGTGCCAGCAGCGTGGGGGACAGGGCTGCTGGGGCCAACGTCCTGACTTTC.

V and J are TRBV28 and TRBJ1-2; D is ambiguous. The length of the CDR3 is 14 residues. V was cut by 3 bases and J by 2 bases, with 10 bases left in between. Germline CDR1 and CDR2: MDHEN and SYDVKM. The CDR3 reads CASSFLGRNYGYTF. The DNA of the CDR3 is TGTGCCAGCAGTTTTTTGGGTCGAAACTATGGCTACACCTTC.

This sequence joins TRBV19 and TRBJ1-5; 8 bases agree with TRBD1. This CDR3 spans 15 amino acids. Germline V CDR1 and CDR2: LNHDA, SQIVND (reference sequence). The V and J ends lost 6 bases and 4 bases, in that order; junction bases with no gene match: 8. CDR3 in amino acids: CASRLSGGYNQPQHF. CDR3 sequence (DNA): TGTGCCAGTAGGCTATCAGGGGGCTATAATCAGCCCCAGCATTTT.

The chain uses TRBV30 and TRBJ2-7; TRBD1 matches 9 bases. The CDR3 totals 13 residues. CDR1 is GTSNPN and CDR2 is SVGIG in the germline V gene (reference sequence). V lost 3 bases, J lost 7 bases, and 7 bases stayed unmatched. The DNA of the CDR3 is TGTGCCTGGAGGGACGGACAGGGGAGGGAGCAGTACTTC. This translates into CAWRDGQGREQYF. Combining the CDR3 with reference TRBV30 and TRBJ2-7 gives the whole variable domain SQTIHQWPATLVQPVGSPLSLECTVEGTSNPNLYWYRQAAGRGLQLLFYSVGIGQISSEVPQNLSASRPQDRQFILSSKKLLLSDSGFYLCAWRDGQGREQYFGPGTRLTVT.

V gene TRBV28 combines with J gene TRBJ2-7; 13 nucleotides line up with TRBD2. With V trimmed by 4 bases and J by 4 bases, 10 bases remained unmatched. Germline loops: CDR1 MDHEN, CDR2 SYDVKM. This CDR3 is built from 17 residues. The CDR3 DNA follows: TGTGCCAGCAGTTGGGGACTAGCGGGGTTTCAGGTGTACGAGCAGTACTTC. It codes for CASSWGLAGFQVYEQYF.

This clone was counted between two and nine times. This chain connects TRBV6-5 to TRBJ2-7; 7 bases match TRBD1. From germline, CDR1 is MNHEY and CDR2 SVGAGI. Trimming cost V 6 bases and J 5 bases; bases outside gene matches: 7. This CDR3 is built from 13 residues. In nucleotides, the CDR3 is TGTGCCAGCAGCCGCAATACAGGGGACGAGCAGTACTTC. Encoded protein: CASSRNTGDEQYF.

This clone occurred a few times. The rearrangement uses TRBV14 and TRBJ1-1, with TRBD1 identical over 7 bases. Germline V gene data show CDR1 as SGHDN and CDR2 as FVKESK. The CDR3 is made up of 14 amino acids. V was pared by 2 bases and J by 6 bases, with 6 bases of the junction left unmatched. The CDR3 coding sequence is TGTGCCAGCAGCCAAAGACAGGGTGGCGCTGAAGCTTTCTTT. As protein: CASSQRQGGAEAFF.

V gene TRBV30 combines with J gene TRBJ2-1, with D possibly TRBD2 on 6 matching bases. The CDR3 extends over 12 amino acids. Germline V CDR1 and CDR2: GTSNPN, SVGIG (reference sequence). Trimming removed 0 bases at V and 12 bases at J, with 12 bases between. CDR3 DNA: TGTGCCTGGAGTGTAGGAGGGCCAGGGCAGTTCTTC. The encoded protein is CAWSVGGPGQFF.

The chain has TRBV5-1 and TRBJ1-3; no clear D. Trimming shortened V by 4 bases and J by 8 bases, and 25 bases separated the two germline ends. This CDR3 comprises 17 residues. Germline V lookup: CDR1 SGHRS, CDR2 YFSETQ. The CDR3 loop is CASSPAPVGQDLDTIYF. Written as DNA, the CDR3 is TGCGCCAGCAGCCCAGCACCCGTGGGCCAAGACCTGGACACCATATATTTT.

This chain uses TRBV6-1 with TRBJ1-1, with 12 bases aligning to TRBD1. Germline lookup yields CDR1 MNHNS and CDR2 SASEGT. With V trimmed by 4 bases and J by 0 bases, 6 bases remained unmatched. The CDR3 runs to 17 residues. The CDR3 loop is CASSGGTGGFLNTEAFF. The CDR3 DNA sequence: TGTGCCAGCAGTGGGGGGACAGGGGGCTTTTTGAACACTGAAGCTTTCTTT.

The CDR3 DNA follows: TGTGCCTCCAAAGGGACACTGAACACCGGGGAGCTGTTTTTT. Encoded protein: CASKGTLNTGELFF. The chain combines TRBV30 with TRBJ2-2, with a possible D match to TRBD1 (6 bases). The CDR3 covers 14 residues. Trimming took off 7 bases at V and 1 base at J, with 13 bases between the two ends. Germline V gives CDR1 GTSNPN, CDR2 SVGIG (reference sequence).

J is TRBJ2-2 and V is TRBV19; TRBD2 agrees at 7 bases. Germline-derived CDR1 and CDR2 are LNHDA and SQIVND (reference sequence). Trimming took 5 bases from V and 0 from J; bases not matched to a gene: 12. The CDR3 totals 18 residues. The CDR3 DNA is TGTGCCAGTAGTTCCACCCGTTGGGGGGGGACGAACACCGGGGAGCTGTTTTTT. Amino acid sequence: CASSSTRWGGTNTGELFF.

The sample holds one count of this clone. This chain uses TRBV7-2 with TRBJ2-3; D assignment may be TRBD1 or TRBD2 (5 bases each). CDR3 size: 15 residues. Trimming took 1 base from V and 6 from J, leaving 14 bases between them. Germline values: CDR1 SGHTA, CDR2 FQGNSA. For the CDR3, the DNA is TGTGCCAGCAGCTTAGGAGGGGACCCCGTGGATACGCAGTATTTT. The encoded protein is CASSLGGDPVDTQYF.

This clone was counted a few times. The rearrangement links TRBV4-2 to TRBJ2-3; D is perhaps TRBD2 (5 bases). The CDR3 spans 16 residues. V lost 0 bases, J lost 2 bases, and 12 bases lay in between. Germline CDR1 is LGHNA and CDR2 is YNFKEQ. The CDR3 here is CASSQEASSVTDTQYF. The CDR3 coding sequence is TGTGCCAGCAGCCAAGAGGCTAGTAGCGTCACAGATACGCAGTATTTT.

This chain links TRBV30 with TRBJ2-1; 10 positions match TRBD2. Trimming cost V 7 bases and J 4 bases; bases outside gene matches: 1. Germline CDR1 GTSNPN, CDR2 SVGIG (reference sequence). The CDR3 loop spans 12 amino acids. The CDR3: CASTSGYNEQFF. CDR3 bases: TGTGCCTCGACTAGCGGGTACAATGAGCAGTTCTTC.

V usage is TRBV5-1 and J usage is TRBJ1-4; tentatively, D is TRBD1 (5 bases). CDR1 SGHRS and CDR2 YFSETQ come from the germline V gene. Trimming stripped 4 bases from V and 8 bases from J, with 15 bases between. The CDR3 is made up of 14 amino acids. CDR3 nucleotide sequence: TGCGCCAGCAGCCTGCAGGGAGGCGAAGAAAAACTGTTTTTT. Its translation is CASSLQGGEEKLFF.

The table lists this clone with a count of one. The genes are TRBV10-1 and TRBJ2-3, with D perhaps matching TRBD1 (5 bases). Trimming shortened V by 5 bases and J by 2 bases, and 11 bases separated the two germline ends. This CDR3 is built from 14 residues. The V gene's germline CDR1 is WNHNN and CDR2 SYGVQD (reference sequence). The CDR3 coding sequence is TGCGCCAGCAGTCCGCAGACAGTCACAGATACGCAGTATTTT. This sequence encodes CASSPQTVTDTQYF.

The chain is built from TRBV7-9 and TRBJ2-6, with 13 bases lining up with TRBD2. Germline V gene data show CDR1 as SEHNR and CDR2 as FQNEAQ (reference sequence). The CDR3 spans 17 residues. V gave up 5 bases and J gave up 2 bases; unmatched junction bases: 3. CDR3 residues: CASSPGLAGAGANVLTF. In nucleotides, the CDR3 is TGTGCCAGCAGCCCAGGACTAGCGGGAGCTGGGGCCAACGTCCTGACTTTC.

The gene calls are TRBV7-9 and TRBJ1-4; a weak D match, TRBD1 (6 bases). V was pared by 1 base and J by 3 bases, with 15 bases between. This CDR3 contains 17 residues. Germline V gene sequence: CDR1 SEHNR, CDR2 FQNEAQ (reference sequence). CDR3 nucleotide sequence: TGTGCCAGCAGCTTAGGTCTACAGGGCGGACCTAATGAAAAACTGTTTTTT. As protein: CASSLGLQGGPNEKLFF.

V gene TRBV28 combines with J gene TRBJ2-5, with a tentative D call TRBD2 (6 bases). This CDR3 is built from 16 residues. Germline values: CDR1 MDHEN, CDR2 SYDVKM. Trimming shortened V by 3 bases and J by 1 base, and 15 bases separated the two germline ends. CDR3 sequence reads: CASSLAGGLSQETQYF. The CDR3 DNA follows: TGTGCCAGCAGTTTGGCAGGAGGGTTATCCCAAGAGACCCAGTACTTC.

The chain carries TRBV5-1 and TRBJ2-5; D may be TRBD1 (5 bases). V shed 5 bases and J shed 5 bases, with 16 bases lying between them. Germline CDR1 is SGHRS and CDR2 is YFSETQ. This CDR3 is 14 amino acids long. The CDR3 is CASRALSGLETQYF. The CDR3, as DNA: TGCGCCAGCAGAGCCCTTTCAGGGTTGGAGACCCAGTACTTC.

The V gene is TRBV9, the J gene TRBJ1-2, with D possibly TRBD1 on 5 matching bases. The germline V gene has CDR1 SGDLS and CDR2 YYNGEE. CDR3 size: 18 residues. Trimming shortened V by 0 bases and J by 3 bases, and 21 bases separated the two germline ends. CDR3 DNA sequence: TGTGCCAGCAGCGTAGGTGTCAGGGATTTCCGAGGGGACTATGGCTACACCTTC. The encoded protein is CASSVGVRDFRGDYGYTF.

CDR3 region: CASSLVEQVYGYTF. The CDR3, as DNA: TGTGCCAGCAGCTTGGTTGAACAGGTTTATGGCTACACCTTC. This chain connects TRBV5-4 to TRBJ1-2; perhaps TRBD1 as D (5 bases). The CDR3 runs 14 residues. The V gene's germline CDR1 is SGHNT and CDR2 YYREEE (reference sequence). V was pared by 0 bases and J by 5 bases, with 11 bases between.

The rearrangement uses TRBV7-6 and TRBJ1-5; a possible D gene is TRBD1 (5 bases). Germline CDR1 reads SGHVS; CDR2 reads FNYEAQ. This CDR3 is 13 amino acids long. The V end was cut by 3 bases, the J end by 5 bases, with 8 bases between. In nucleotides, the CDR3 is TGTGCCAGCAGCTTCAGGGCCGATCAGCCCCAGCATTTT. It translates to CASSFRADQPQHF.

This chain links TRBV7-9 with TRBJ2-1; D uncertain. Trimming pared 5 bases from V and 2 bases from J, leaving 10 bases between. The CDR3 contains 14 residues. Looked up from germline, CDR1 is SEHNR and CDR2 is FQNEAQ (reference sequence). CDR3 region: CASSLGVTYNEQFF. The CDR3, as DNA: TGTGCCAGCAGCCTTGGGGTAACCTACAATGAGCAGTTCTTC.